The next 10 T cell receptor beta chains were all read from a single sample in a study of human T cells and chemical hapten exposure. Noted time point: patch test 3, about 24 weeks after DPC sensitization. Treatment given: therapeutic diphenylcyclopropenone sensitization with weekly scalp DPC. TCRdb itself ran the RACE reads through MiXCR, one entry per CDR3 protein. The repertoire holds 70,000 to 90,000 distinct CDR3 sequences, with approximately 10% as singletons. The sample here was whole blood, taken in connection with sensitization to the hapten diphenylcyclopropenone (DPC). The source is a woman in her 50s with alopecia areata. Some clones in this sample may be carry-over from other donors' samples.

This chain joins TRBV29-1 and TRBJ2-3; D is uncertain. This CDR3 has 14 amino acids. Trimming cost V 4 bases and J 0 bases, with 11 bases left between them. Germline V gene data show CDR1 as SQVTM and CDR2 as ANQGSEA. Here the CDR3 DNA reads TGCAGCGTTGGTCCCAGAGATAGCACAGATACGCAGTATTTT. Translating gives CSVGPRDSTDTQYF.

This clonotype was found a few times. The CDR3 is CASSSRQGNEQFF. Written as DNA, the CDR3 is TGTGCCAGCAGTTCCCGACAGGGCAATGAGCAGTTCTTC. The chain is built from TRBV27 and TRBJ2-1; 7 positions match TRBD1. Trimming removed 4 bases from V and 6 bases from J; junction bases left unmatched: 3. Germline V CDR1 and CDR2: MNHEY, SMNVEV (reference sequence). The CDR3 is made up of 13 amino acids.

The rearrangement uses TRBV21-1 and TRBJ2-1. TRBV21-1 is tagged as a pseudogene. The CDR3 extends over 15 amino acids. This CDR3 is CASSRSGRSYNEQFF. The DNA of the CDR3 is TGTGCCAGCAGCAGGAGCGGGAGATCGTACAATGAGCAGTTCTTC.

The CDR3 DNA reads TGCAGCTTGAGGGGGCCGGGGAACATTCAGTACTTC. It yields the protein CSLRGPGNIQYF. The chain combines TRBV29-1 with TRBJ2-4; TRBD1 matches at 7 bases. Germline-derived CDR1 and CDR2 are SQVTM and ANQGSEA. The CDR3 loop spans 12 amino acids. J lost 7 bases, V lost 8 bases, and 8 bases had no gene match.

The J gene is TRBJ2-5, the V gene TRBV7-2, with 9 positions matching TRBD1. CDR1 and CDR2 (germline): SGHTA, FQGNSA. CDR3 length equals 16 residues. Trimming at V came to 5 bases and at J to 4 bases, leaving 11 bases not matched to a gene. CDR3 amino acids: CASSPYWTGAGETQYF. CDR3 nucleotide sequence: TGTGCCAGCAGCCCATATTGGACAGGGGCGGGAGAGACCCAGTACTTC.

Ten or more counts support this clonotype. The rearrangement joins TRBV4-2 to TRBJ2-3; D remains unclear. Trimming pared 4 bases from V and 0 bases from J, leaving 14 bases between. This CDR3 is built from 16 residues. CDR1 and CDR2 (germline): LGHNA, YNFKEQ. The CDR3 coding sequence is TGTGCCAGCAGCCTCCCCGGTCGTGCTAGCACAGATACGCAGTATTTT. Protein: CASSLPGRASTDTQYF.

This clonotype was detected many times. The rearrangement joins TRBV18 to TRBJ2-7; no definite D call. The germline V gene encodes CDR1 KGHSH and CDR2 LQKENI. The CDR3 is made up of 13 amino acids. Between the trimmed V and J ends, which lost 1 base and 4 bases, there was a span of 8 bases. The CDR3 sequence: CASSPLPIYEQYF. The CDR3 coding sequence is TGTGCCAGCTCACCACTTCCAATATACGAGCAGTACTTC.

The chain is built from TRBV3-1 and TRBJ2-1; TRBD2 matches at 14 bases. Trimming removed 0 bases from V and 15 bases from J; junction bases left unmatched: 7. This CDR3 comprises 15 residues. Germline V gene sequence: CDR1 LGHDT, CDR2 YNNKEL (reference sequence). Here the CDR3 reads CASSQEGLAGDGRFF. CDR3 in DNA: TGTGCCAGCAGCCAAGAGGGACTAGCGGGAGATGGACGGTTCTTC.

This clonotype has a count of ten or more. J is TRBJ2-7 and V is TRBV5-1, with 9 nucleotides matching TRBD2. With 1 base clipped from V and 3 bases from J, the junction kept 5 bases outside the gene matches. Germline CDR1 reads SGHRS; CDR2 reads YFSETQ. CDR3 length: 15 amino acids. The CDR3 nucleotides read TGCGCCAGCAGCTTGACTCTAGCGGGAAGCTACGAGCAGTACTTC. Translating gives CASSLTLAGSYEQYF.

The J gene is TRBJ2-2, the V gene TRBV27, with 11 bases fitting TRBD2. Germline assignment: CDR1 MNHEY and CDR2 SMNVEV (reference sequence). This CDR3 comprises 16 residues. The ends lost 3 bases at V and 5 bases at J; junction bases unmatched: 5. CDR3 sequence reads: CASSLRLAGGTGELFF. CDR3 in DNA: TGTGCCAGCAGTTTGAGGCTAGCGGGAGGAACCGGGGAGCTGTTTTTT.